What follows describes a single TCR beta chain. This clonotype has more than one count but fewer than ten. The specificity of this receptor is unknown. Qualities for individual bases were not recorded, and no much larger clone is one base off. This sample was included in a study of spatial heterogeneity in lung cancer (dated by TCRdb to between 2019 and 2020). For the wider study: More beta-chain than alpha-chain transcripts were consistently detected, likely reflecting higher beta-chain transcript abundance. TCR transcript counts in tumor regions correlated strongly with a T cell transcriptional module score from matched bulk RNA-seq. In the raw uncorrected reads, each unique combination of TCR and UMI appeared on average more than ten times. In non-small cell lung cancer, the study made a quantitative comparison of TCR alpha and beta repertoires among multiple tumor regions, matched nontumor lung and blood. Nonsynonymous mutation counts, determined by whole-exome sequencing of tumor tissue, were related to features of the TCR repertoire. Both alpha and beta chains were TCR-sequenced in samples taken at surgery, namely 220 tumor regions, more than 62 matched nontumor lung samples and 50 to 60 PBMC samples.

Taken with the paper, the label for time point translates to: sample taken at primary tumor resection. Samples were obtained from about 69 patients with early-stage, untreated non-small cell lung cancer from the lung TRACERx cohort. For TCR sequencing, whole RNA was extracted from tumor and nontumor lung tissue, or from cryopreserved PBMC samples, and no cell sorting was done. A patient was chosen for TCR sequencing only when enough RNA was available from at least two tumor regions. Before selection, tumor and adjacent nontumor lung specimens were reviewed by a lung pathologist. The library was built by means of 5' RACE. TCRdb shows the sequencer as NextSeq 500. To allow correction of PCR and sequencing errors, the TCR library protocol tagged every TCR cDNA molecule with a unique molecular identifier. The authors processed their data as follows. Decombinator tools were used for TCR identification, UMI-based error correction and CDR3 extraction. TCRs above a frequency of 2 per 1,000, corresponding to the top 1% of the tumor frequency distribution, were defined as expanded. Expanded tumor TCRs were classed as regional if statistically deemed absent (corrected P<0.05) from at least one tumor region, otherwise ubiquitous. Each repertoire was subsampled 100 times to 5,000 TCRs, after which Renyi diversity was computed with the R vegan package. CDR3 similarity networks were built from amino acid triplet string-kernel similarity, connecting CDR3s with pairwise similarity above 0.82. TCRdb reworked the public reads: Q25 trimming with fastp, MiXCR clone assembly, productive beta chains retained. When rows share a CDR3 protein, they turn into one entry using the most common DNA and genes. Clone size and V and J calls follow TCRdb, not the original study. For this sample there are roughly 2,700 distinct CDR3 sequences; about 52% appear just once. In total, the top ten clones hold roughly 20% of the sample.

What the work shows at the level of the full study, not this receptor alone: Confirming at a functional level the hypothesis that regional TCRs recognize regional mutations was considered to require additional single-cell paired TCR alpha and beta sequencing. Counts of ubiquitous and regional expanded TCRs were found to correlate with counts of ubiquitous and regional nonsynonymous mutations, respectively. TCR-seq coverage of tumor T cells was estimated at only approximately 7% for alpha chains and 13% for beta chains. The tumor nonsynonymous mutation count correlated with the number of expanded intratumoral alpha and beta TCRs.

Based on the germline V gene, the CDR1 and CDR2 sequences are SGHAT and FQNNGV. V and J are truncated by 5 bases and 0 bases respectively, leaving an intervening sequence of 14 bases. Including cysteine and phenylalanine, the CDR3 has 16 amino acids. Here the CDR3 DNA is all that survives: 48 bases in frame from base 1. The V gene is TRBV11-2 and the J gene is TRBJ2-4; TRBD2 could be the D gene, as 5 bases match. Sequencing was performed on lung tumor tissue, taken at surgery. This TCR derives from a male donor with early-stage non-small cell lung cancer. The DNA is as follows: TGTGCCAGCAGCCCCCTTGGACTGGTAGCCAAAAACATTCAGTACTTC. Translated, this gives CASSPLGLVAKNIQYF. When the CDR3 is completed using the reference TRBV11-2 and TRBJ2-4 genes on either side, the full variable domain is EAGVAQSPRYKIIEKRQSVAFWCNPISGHATLYWYQQILGQGPKLLIQFQNNGVVDDSQLPKDRFSAERLKGVDSTLKIQPAKLEDSAVYLCASSPLGLVAKNIQYFGAGTRLSVL.